The 8 T cell receptor beta chains listed next were all sequenced from one sample in a study of glioma-infiltrating T cells. Using RNA template, CDR3s of TCR alpha and beta were amplified with iRepertoire arm-PCR. TCRdb analysed the multiplex PCR reads with MiXCR anew, one entry per CDR3 protein. This table holds around 350,000 distinct CDR3 sequences, 41% found once. The sequenced sample was glioma tissue, nonneoplastic brain tissue, or PBMCs (not recorded which). The source is a human donor with low-grade glioma or glioblastoma, undergoing nonglioma brain surgery, or in good health (not recorded which).

The chain recombines TRBV7-2 with TRBJ2-1; 11 bases are shared with TRBD2. Germline values: CDR1 SGHTA, CDR2 FQGNSA. The CDR3 runs 15 residues. Trimming cost V 2 bases and J 12 bases; bases outside gene matches: 9. The CDR3 DNA is TGTGCCAGCAGCTTAAGGCTAGCGGGGGGTTTTGGGCAGTTCTTC. As protein: CASSLRLAGGFGQFF.

This clonotype was counted a single time. This may be a read error: a much more frequent sequence differs by one nucleotide. CDR3 DNA: TGTGCCAGCAGTTACGGCGGAATCACAAATACGCAGTATTTT. It is translated as CASSYGGITNTQYF. The rearrangement links TRBV6-6 to TRBJ2-3; D is unclear. CDR1 and CDR2 (germline): MNHNY, SVGAGI (reference sequence). This CDR3 comprises 14 residues.

V gene TRBV4-1 combines with J gene TRBJ2-3, with a possible D match to TRBD2 (5 bases). The CDR3 sequence is 14 residues long. Trimming took off 0 bases at V and 14 bases at J, with 18 bases between the two ends. CDR1 is MGHRA and CDR2 is YSYEKL in the germline V gene. CDR3 sequence: CASSQDRRAGELYF. CDR3 nucleotide sequence: TGCGCCAGCAGCCAAGATAGGAGAGCCGGGGAGCTGTATTTT.

This clonotype has more than one count but fewer than ten. The rearrangement joins TRBV28 to TRBJ2-3, with D hard to call. The CDR3 is 14 amino acids. Trimming removed 2 bases at V and 2 bases at J, with 8 bases between. Germline-derived CDR1 and CDR2 are MDHEN and SYDVKM. The CDR3 sequence: CASSLGGYTDTQYF. The CDR3, as DNA: TGTGCCAGCAGTTTAGGTGGATACACAGATACGCAGTATTTT.

This clonotype was seen only once. This sequence joins TRBV20-1 and TRBJ2-3, with 9 positions matching TRBD1. The length of the CDR3 is 18 residues. CDR1 and CDR2 (germline): DFQATT, SNEGSKA (reference sequence). Trimming took 4 bases from V and 4 from J; bases not matched to a gene: 18. Written as DNA, the CDR3 is TGCAGTGCTAAATCACCGGGACAGGGTTTAGGTCACCCAGATACGCAGTATTTT. Its protein product is CSAKSPGQGLGHPDTQYF.

This clonotype was observed a handful of times. The chain is built from TRBV7-9 and TRBJ2-7, with TRBD1 as a possible D gene (6 bases). The V gene's germline CDR1 is SEHNR and CDR2 FQNEAQ (reference sequence). The CDR3 has 14 residues. Between the trimmed V and J ends, which lost 3 bases and 3 bases, there was a span of 12 bases. CDR3 protein: CASSFGQGIYEQYF. The CDR3 DNA reads as TGTGCCAGCAGCTTCGGCCAGGGGATCTACGAGCAGTACTTC. Filled out from reference TRBV7-9 and TRBJ2-7, the complete variable domain reads DTGVSQNPRHKITKRGQNVTFRCDPISEHNRLYWYRQTLGQGPEFLTYFQNEAQLEKSRLLSDRFSAERPKGSFSTLEIQRTEQGDSAMYLCASSFGQGIYEQYFGPGTRLTVT.

The J gene is TRBJ1-2, the V gene TRBV3-1, with D tentatively TRBD1 (6 bases). V was trimmed by 6 bases and J by 8 bases, leaving 16 bases between them. The CDR3 covers 13 residues. CDR1 and CDR2 from the germline V gene are LGHDT and YNNKEL (reference sequence). CDR3 nucleotide sequence: TGTGCCAGCAGTCGAAGAGCGGGGGGCGGCTACACCTTC. Encoded protein: CASSRRAGGGYTF.

The rearrangement joins TRBV7-9 to TRBJ2-5; TRBD2 matches at 9 bases. CDR3 length equals 17 residues. V dropped 4 bases and J dropped 4; count of bases not matched to a gene: 13. Germline lookup yields CDR1 SEHNR and CDR2 FQNEAQ (reference sequence). DNA for the CDR3: TGTGCCAGCAGCTCCGGTTTAGCGGGAGAGATACGAGAGACCCAGTACTTC. Its protein is CASSSGLAGEIRETQYF.